This TCR beta chain was captured in a study of shared clonotypes between healthy human individuals. Study-wide results and limits: Lower generation probabilities were found for non-shared clonotypes than for those shared by all four donors.

Every contributor of samples was a Caucasian grown-up residing in Nashville, Tennessee. CDR1 SGHAT and CDR2 FQNNGV come from the germline V gene. There are 18 residues in the CDR3. Trimming cost V 3 bases and J 9 bases; bases outside gene matches: 14. This clone was detected once. Its antigen is unidentified. Over several immunoSEQ plates, each subset's genomic DNA was distributed in even portions. Some clones are missing from TCRdb's copy, which holds only in-frame ones; the method was immunoSEQ multiplex PCR. The table has some 1,400,000 clones, around 95% seen once. The sample was naive CD4+ T cells sorted from blood. Indicated subset: CD45RA+ positively selected. The J gene is TRBJ2-1, the V gene TRBV11-2, with TRBD2 matching over 13 bases. The TCR sequence derives from a man younger than 45 in good health. CDR3: CASSFHSPGTSGIAEQFF. The CDR3 coding sequence is TGTGCCAGCAGCTTTCACAGCCCCGGGACTAGCGGGATTGCTGAGCAGTTCTTC.